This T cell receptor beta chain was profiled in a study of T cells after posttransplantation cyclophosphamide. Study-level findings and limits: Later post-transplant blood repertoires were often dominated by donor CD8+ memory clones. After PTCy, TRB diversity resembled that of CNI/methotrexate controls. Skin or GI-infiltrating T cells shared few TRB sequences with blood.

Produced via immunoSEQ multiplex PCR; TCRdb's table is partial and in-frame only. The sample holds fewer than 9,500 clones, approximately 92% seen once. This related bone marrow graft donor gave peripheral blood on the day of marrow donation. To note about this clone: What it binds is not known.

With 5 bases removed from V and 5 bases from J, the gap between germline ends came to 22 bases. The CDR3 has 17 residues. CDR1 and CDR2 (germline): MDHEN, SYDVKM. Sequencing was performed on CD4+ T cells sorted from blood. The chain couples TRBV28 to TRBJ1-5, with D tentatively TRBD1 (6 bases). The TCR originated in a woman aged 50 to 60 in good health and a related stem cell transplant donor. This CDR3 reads CASSISALRAGDQPQHF. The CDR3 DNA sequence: TGTGCCAGCAGTATTTCCGCCCTCAGGGCAGGGGATCAGCCCCAGCATTTT.